Below, 21 T cell receptor beta chains from the same sample are listed, as sequenced in a study of T cells after posttransplantation cyclophosphamide. A marrow graft followed busulfan-fludarabine conditioning, with cyclophosphamide on days +3 and +4. The method was immunoSEQ multiplex PCR; TCRdb's version includes in-frame clones alone and lacks a portion of them. The sample was found to contain around 7,000 clones, and every one recurs. Source: PBMCs, taken after an allogeneic stem cell transplant with post-transplant cyclophosphamide. Source of these receptors: a male patient between 25 and 39 years old who received an allogeneic stem cell transplant from an unrelated donor, was CMV-positive, and had acute and chronic GVHD. The graft donor may have contributed some T cells.

This clone has a count of ten or more. This sequence joins TRBV30 and TRBJ1-5, with 9 bases identical to TRBD1. The CDR3 loop spans 15 amino acids. Unmatched junction bases numbered 7, after V lost 3 bases and J lost 4 bases. Germline values: CDR1 GTSNPN, CDR2 SVGIG (reference sequence). CDR3 coding DNA: TGTGCCTGGAGCGGGGACAGGGTAAGAAATCAGCCCCAGCATTTT. This encodes CAWSGDRVRNQPQHF. Complete variable domain (other parts from reference TRBV30 and TRBJ1-5): SQTIHQWPATLVQPVGSPLSLECTVEGTSNPNLYWYRQAAGRGLQLLFYSVGIGQISSEVPQNLSASRPQDRQFILSSKKLLLSDSGFYLCAWSGDRVRNQPQHFGDGTRLSIL.

This clone was counted a few times. The chain employs TRBV19 and TRBJ2-7, with 9 positions matching TRBD2. Germline trimming cut 4 bases from V and 3 bases from J; bases unmatched to any gene: 10. In germline, CDR1 is LNHDA, CDR2 SQIVND (reference sequence). The CDR3 length is 16 residues. This CDR3 reads CASSTLSGRGDYEQYF. The CDR3 DNA is TGTGCCAGTAGTACGCTTAGCGGGAGAGGGGACTACGAGCAGTACTTC.

This clone was observed at least ten times. The chain combines TRBV10-3 with TRBJ2-7; TRBD1 matches 7 bases. The CDR3 is made up of 20 amino acids. Losses at the gene ends were 0 bases for V and 0 bases for J; bases not matched to a gene: 17. The V gene's germline CDR1 is ENHRY and CDR2 SYGVKD. The CDR3 loop is CAISESSLVLPGQPSYEQYF. The CDR3 bases are TGTGCCATCAGTGAGTCCTCCCTCGTCCTCCCGGGACAGCCCTCCTACGAGCAGTACTTC.

The V and J genes are TRBV19 and TRBJ2-1; 8 bases match TRBD2. Unmatched junction bases numbered 5, after V lost 4 bases and J lost 0 bases. CDR3 length: 16 amino acids. Germline V gene data show CDR1 as LNHDA and CDR2 as SQIVND (reference sequence). CDR3 sequence (DNA): TGTGCCAGTAGTAACAAGCGGGAGTTCTCCTACAATGAGCAGTTCTTC. Residues: CASSNKREFSYNEQFF.

The chain links TRBV18 to TRBJ2-2; D is perhaps TRBD2 (6 bases). CDR1 is KGHSH, CDR2 LQKENI, per germline. Trimming removed 0 bases at V and 7 bases at J, with 12 bases between. This CDR3 is built from 15 residues. The CDR3 nucleotides read TGTGCCAGCTCACCACCCGGGGGTAGTGACGGGGAGCTGTTTTTT. Translation: CASSPPGGSDGELFF.

In its sample, this clone was seen many times. The J gene is TRBJ2-7, the V gene TRBV27, with 9 bases aligning to TRBD2. Germline-derived CDR1 and CDR2 are MNHEY and SMNVEV (reference sequence). V shed 0 bases and J 4 bases; nucleotides not matched to a gene: 4. This CDR3 is built from 15 residues. The CDR3 DNA reads as TGTGCCAGCAGTTTATCGTGGGGACTAGCATACGAGCAGTACTTC. It codes for CASSLSWGLAYEQYF.

This clone was seen repeatedly, ten times or more. This chain uses TRBV9 with TRBJ2-2; 8 nucleotides agree with TRBD2. This CDR3 contains 15 residues. In germline, CDR1 is SGDLS, CDR2 YYNGEE. The J segment lost 4 bases and the V segment lost 7 bases, leaving 9 bases of the junction unmatched. CDR3 residues: CASQTSGGTTGELFF. The CDR3 region has the DNA TGTGCCAGCCAGACCAGCGGGGGAACCACCGGGGAGCTGTTTTTT.

This clone has a count of ten or more. The chain couples TRBV19 to TRBJ2-3; no clear D gene. The V end lost 8 bases, the J end lost 0 bases, and 15 bases lay between the germline ends. Germline CDR1 and CDR2: LNHDA and SQIVND (reference sequence). The CDR3 has 15 amino acids. CDR3 in amino acids: CASARDQRSTDTQYF. In DNA, the CDR3 is TGTGCCAGTGCGCGAGACCAGAGGAGCACAGATACGCAGTATTTT.

This clone was picked up many times. The CDR3 region has the DNA TGCGCCAGCAGTGCGACTAGCGGGGGGCCAACAGATACGCAGTATTTT. It translates to CASSATSGGPTDTQYF. The chain links TRBV10-1 to TRBJ2-3, with 13 bases that match TRBD2. CDR3 length: 16 residues. J gave up 3 bases and V 4 bases, and 4 bases lay outside the gene matches. CDR1 is WNHNN and CDR2 is SYGVQD in the germline V gene (reference sequence).

This clone was picked up many times. V and J are TRBV2 and TRBJ1-1, with D perhaps matching TRBD1 (6 bases). In germline, CDR1 is SNHLY, CDR2 FYNNEI. V lost 6 bases, J lost 1 base, and 15 bases lay in between. CDR3 size: 15 residues. The CDR3 sequence is CASSEQGPGNTEAFF. The CDR3, as DNA: TGTGCCAGCAGCGAACAGGGTCCGGGGAACACTGAAGCTTTCTTT.

This clone was seen many times. The chain employs TRBV10-2 and TRBJ1-2, with D maybe TRBD1 (6 bases). CDR3 length: 13 amino acids. The germline V gene has CDR1 WSHSY and CDR2 SAAADI. Trimming removed 3 bases at V and 6 bases at J, with 11 bases between. The CDR3 DNA follows: TGCGCCAGCAGTGAACGGACAGAGGATGGCTACACCTTC. Its protein product is CASSERTEDGYTF.

Ten or more counts support this clone. This chain joins TRBV5-6 and TRBJ2-7, with D possibly TRBD1 on 6 matching bases. The V gene's germline CDR1 is SGHDT and CDR2 YYEEEE. The ends were cut back, 5 bases at V and 2 bases at J, with 8 bases in the middle. CDR3 length: 12 amino acids. CDR3 sequence (DNA): TGTGCCAGCAGTAGGGACACCTACGAGCAGTACTTC. Its protein is CASSRDTYEQYF. Combining the CDR3 with reference TRBV5-6 and TRBJ2-7 gives the whole variable domain DAGVTQSPTHLIKTRGQQVTLRCSPKSGHDTVSWYQQALGQGPQFIFQYYEEEERQRGNFPDRFSGHQFPNYSSELNVNALLLGDSALYLCASSRDTYEQYFGPGTRLTVT.

This clone was observed many times. This chain links TRBV19 with TRBJ2-7; 9 bases line up with TRBD1. CDR1 is LNHDA and CDR2 is SQIVND in the germline V gene (reference sequence). The CDR3 contains 15 residues. The junction had 5 bases not matched to a gene; V was cut back by 4 bases and J by 1 base. The CDR3 reads CASSTWTGASYEQYF. For the CDR3, the DNA is TGTGCCAGTAGTACCTGGACAGGGGCGTCCTACGAGCAGTACTTC.

In its sample, this clone was seen many times. CDR3 in amino acids: CASSVAREGPPYNEQFF. Here the CDR3 DNA reads TGTGCCAGCAGCGTAGCTAGGGAGGGCCCCCCCTACAATGAGCAGTTCTTC. The chain uses TRBV9 and TRBJ2-1, with 7 bases matching TRBD2. The CDR3 loop spans 17 amino acids. Trimming cost V 0 bases and J 2 bases; bases outside gene matches: 8. The V gene's germline CDR1 is SGDLS and CDR2 YYNGEE.

This clone is medium-sized by share. The chain employs TRBV7-9 and TRBJ2-7, with 9 bases fitting TRBD1. Germline-derived CDR1 and CDR2 are SEHNR and FQNEAQ (reference sequence). After removal of 5 bases from V and 5 bases from J, the junction contained 7 bases not matched to a gene. This CDR3 region has 14 residues. CDR3 nucleotide sequence: TGTGCCAGCAGCGCCGGGACAGGGAGGGACGAGCAGTACTTC. This sequence encodes CASSAGTGRDEQYF.

By sample fraction, this clone is medium-sized. The rearrangement links TRBV21-1 to TRBJ2-7; the D call in the table, TRBD1, was not verified against the DNA. TRBV21-1 is flagged as a pseudogene. The CDR3 consists of 21 residues. DNA for the CDR3: TGTGCCAGCAGCACTCCGGGACAGGGGCGATTGGGCGAGGGGAGAAGAAGCGAGCAGTACTTC. Translating it yields CASSTPGQGRLGEGRRSEQYF.

The table lists this clone with many counts. The chain combines TRBV7-2 with TRBJ2-2, with 7 bases aligning to TRBD2. V gave up 2 bases and J gave up 5 bases; unmatched junction bases: 5. Per the germline V gene, CDR1 is SGHTA and CDR2 is FQGNSA. This CDR3 is 15 amino acids long. CDR3 protein: CASSLWTSVTGELFF. The CDR3 nucleotides read TGTGCCAGCAGCTTATGGACTAGTGTGACCGGGGAGCTGTTTTTT. The entire variable domain, with the rest obtained from reference TRBV7-2 and TRBJ2-2, is as follows: GAGVSQSPSNKVTEKGKDVELRCDPISGHTALYWYRQSLGQGLEFLIYFQGNSAPDKSGLPSDRFSAERTGGSVSTLTIQRTQQEDSAVYLCASSLWTSVTGELFFGEGSRLTVL.

By its share, this clone is medium-sized. This chain joins TRBV4-3 and TRBJ1-3; D remains unclear. V was shortened by 0 bases and J by 4 bases, with 7 bases between the two germline ends. This CDR3 has 14 residues. Germline assignment: CDR1 LGHNA and CDR2 YSLEER. The CDR3 nucleotides are TGCGCCAGCAGCCAAGATCAGGCGGGAAACACCATATATTTT. Its protein is CASSQDQAGNTIYF.

This clone has at least ten counts. The chain combines TRBV5-1 with TRBJ2-2; tentatively, D is TRBD1 (5 bases). V lost 0 bases and J 0 bases, leaving 9 bases between the germline ends. Germline-derived CDR1 and CDR2 are SGHRS and YFSETQ. The CDR3 covers 16 residues. CDR3 DNA: TGCGCCAGCAGCTTGGTGGCCAGGGCGAACACCGGGGAGCTGTTTTTT. As protein: CASSLVARANTGELFF.

This clone was detected many times. The rearrangement uses TRBV4-3 and TRBJ2-7, with D perhaps matching TRBD1 (5 bases). The germline gives CDR1 LGHNA, CDR2 YSLEER. V was clipped by 0 bases and J by 4 bases, with 16 bases between them. This CDR3 spans 16 amino acids. CDR3 amino acids: CASSQELRGWNYEQYF. The CDR3 DNA reads TGCGCCAGCAGCCAAGAGCTTAGGGGTTGGAATTACGAGCAGTACTTC.

This clone was observed at least ten times. The genes are TRBV11-3 and TRBJ1-1; D is unresolved. Germline assignment: CDR1 SGHNT and CDR2 YENEEA. V was clipped by 5 bases and J by 0 bases, with 7 bases between them. CDR3 size: 13 residues. DNA of the CDR3: TGTGCCAGCAGCAAGCCGATGAACACTGAAGCTTTCTTT. Translation gives CASSKPMNTEAFF.